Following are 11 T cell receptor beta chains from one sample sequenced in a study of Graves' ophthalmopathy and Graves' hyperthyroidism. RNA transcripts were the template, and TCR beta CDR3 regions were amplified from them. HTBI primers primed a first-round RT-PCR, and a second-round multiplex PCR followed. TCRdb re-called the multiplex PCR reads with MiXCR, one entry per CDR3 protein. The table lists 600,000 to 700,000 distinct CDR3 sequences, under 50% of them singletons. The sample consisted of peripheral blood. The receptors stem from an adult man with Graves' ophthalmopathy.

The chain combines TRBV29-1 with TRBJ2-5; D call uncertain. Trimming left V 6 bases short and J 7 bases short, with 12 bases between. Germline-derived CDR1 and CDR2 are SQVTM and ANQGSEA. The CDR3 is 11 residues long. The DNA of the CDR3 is TGCAGCGTCCAACAGCAACGGACCCAGTACTTC. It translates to CSVQQQRTQYF.

CDR3 loop: CASSSAASGRSSGEQFF. In DNA form, the CDR3 reads TGTGCCAGCAGCTCAGCGGCTAGCGGGAGATCGTCTGGTGAGCAGTTCTTC. This sequence joins TRBV11-1 and TRBJ2-7; the match to TRBD2 covers 10 bases. TRBJ2-1 explains the end of the DNA better; the J call may be wrong. In germline, CDR1 is SGHAT, CDR2 FQDESV (reference sequence). This CDR3 is built from 17 residues.

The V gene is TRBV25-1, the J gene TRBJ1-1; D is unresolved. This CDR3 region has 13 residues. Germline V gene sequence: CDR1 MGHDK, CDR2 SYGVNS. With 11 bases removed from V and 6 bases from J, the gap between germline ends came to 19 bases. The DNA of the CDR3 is TGTGCCTGGAGTGAAGGGAGGAGGGCTGAAGCTTTCTTT. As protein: CAWSEGRRAEAFF.

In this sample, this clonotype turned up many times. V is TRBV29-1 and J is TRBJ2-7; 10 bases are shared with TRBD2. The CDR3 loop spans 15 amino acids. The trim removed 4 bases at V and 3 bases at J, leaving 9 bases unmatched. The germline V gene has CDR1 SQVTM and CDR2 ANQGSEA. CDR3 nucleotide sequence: TGCAGCGTTGCCAGCCCTAGCGGGAGTTTCTACGAGCAGTACTTC. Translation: CSVASPSGSFYEQYF.

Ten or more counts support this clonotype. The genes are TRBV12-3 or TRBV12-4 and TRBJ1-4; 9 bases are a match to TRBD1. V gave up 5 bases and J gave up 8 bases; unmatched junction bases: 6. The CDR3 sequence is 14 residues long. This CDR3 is CASSPGQGEEKLFF. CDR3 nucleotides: TGTGCCAGCAGTCCGGGACAGGGTGAAGAAAAACTGTTTTTT.

CDR3 sequence: CASSEIENTEAFF. The CDR3, as DNA: TGTGCCAGCAGTGAGATCGAAAACACTGAAGCTTTCTTT. The rearrangement joins TRBV6-1 to TRBJ1-1; D is ambiguous. V dropped 3 bases and J dropped 2 bases, with 7 bases sitting between them. Germline V gene sequence: CDR1 MNHNS, CDR2 SASEGT. The CDR3 length is 13 residues.

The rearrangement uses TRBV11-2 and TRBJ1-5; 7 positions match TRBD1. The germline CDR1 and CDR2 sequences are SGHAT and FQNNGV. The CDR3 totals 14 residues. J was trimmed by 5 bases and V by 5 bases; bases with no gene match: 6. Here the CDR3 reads CASSASTGDQPQHF. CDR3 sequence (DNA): TGTGCCAGCAGCGCTTCAACAGGGGATCAGCCCCAGCATTTT.

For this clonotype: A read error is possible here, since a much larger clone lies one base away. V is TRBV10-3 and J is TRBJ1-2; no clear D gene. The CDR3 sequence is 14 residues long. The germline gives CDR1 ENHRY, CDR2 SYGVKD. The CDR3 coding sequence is TGTGCCATCAGTGAAGAAGTTCGAGACTACGGCTACACCTTC. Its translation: CAISEEVRDYGYTF.

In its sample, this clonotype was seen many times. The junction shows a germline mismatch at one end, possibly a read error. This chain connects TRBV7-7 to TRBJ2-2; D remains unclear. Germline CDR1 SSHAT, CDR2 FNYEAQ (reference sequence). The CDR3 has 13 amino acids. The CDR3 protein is CASSLDLPGELFF. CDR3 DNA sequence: TGTGCTAGCAGTTTGGACCTTCCCGGGGAGCTGTTTTTT.

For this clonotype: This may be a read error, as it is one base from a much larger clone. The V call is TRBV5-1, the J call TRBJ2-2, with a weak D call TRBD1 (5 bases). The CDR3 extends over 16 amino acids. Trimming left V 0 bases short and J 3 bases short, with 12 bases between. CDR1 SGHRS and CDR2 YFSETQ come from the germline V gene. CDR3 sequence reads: CASSLAVGAYTGELFF. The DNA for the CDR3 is TGCGCCAGCAGCTTGGCCGTTGGGGCGTACACCGGGGAGCTGTTTTTT.

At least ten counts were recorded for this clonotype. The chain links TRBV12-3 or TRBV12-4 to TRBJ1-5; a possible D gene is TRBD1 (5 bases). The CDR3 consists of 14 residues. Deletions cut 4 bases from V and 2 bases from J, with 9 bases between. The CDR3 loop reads CASSWGRGNQPQHF. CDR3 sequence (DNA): TGTGCCAGCAGTTGGGGCAGAGGCAATCAGCCCCAGCATTTT.